These 26 T cell receptor beta chains originate from one sample sequenced in a study of shared clonotypes between healthy human individuals. Sequencing used immunoSEQ multiplex PCR; TCRdb keeps in-frame clones, though not all of them. The profile shows over a million clones, around 97% of them singletons. Sequenced material: naive CD4+ T cells sorted from blood. Indicated subset: CD45RA+ positively selected. Receptors were obtained from a man between 25 and 39 years old in good health.

This rearrangement joins TRBV5-5 to TRBJ2-2, with 9 bases that match TRBD2. The CDR3 consists of 16 residues. V trimming: 4 bases; J trimming: 4 bases; junction bases outside the gene matches: 8. The germline CDR1 and CDR2 sequences are SGHKS and YYEKEE (reference sequence). The CDR3 here is CASSRQLAGGTGELFF. The CDR3 nucleotides are TGTGCCAGCAGCCGGCAACTAGCGGGCGGCACCGGGGAGCTGTTTTTT.

The rearrangement links TRBV27 to TRBJ1-4; 7 bases fit TRBD1. Germline assignment: CDR1 MNHEY and CDR2 SMNVEV (reference sequence). The CDR3 covers 16 residues. With V trimmed by 4 bases and J by 5 bases, 10 bases remained unmatched. CDR3 nucleotide sequence: TGTGCCAGCAGTTCAAATGCGGGACAGTTCAATGAAAAACTGTTTTTT. Amino acids: CASSSNAGQFNEKLFF.

This clone was detected once. The gene calls are TRBV7-9 and TRBJ1-1; D remains ambiguous. CDR3 size: 12 residues. V lost 5 bases to trimming and J lost 2 bases, with 6 bases between them. Germline CDR1 SEHNR, CDR2 FQNEAQ (reference sequence). Here the CDR3 reads CASSISNTEAFF. The CDR3 DNA follows: TGTGCCAGCAGCATCAGTAACACTGAAGCTTTCTTT.

V and J are TRBV29-1 and TRBJ1-2, with 7 bases fitting TRBD1. CDR3 length equals 13 residues. J lost 8 bases, V lost 5 bases, and 11 bases had no gene match. Germline V CDR1 and CDR2: SQVTM, ANQGSEA. The CDR3 bases are TGCAGCGTTCCGACAAAGGGGGCCTCGGGCTACACCTTC. Protein: CSVPTKGASGYTF. Supplemented by reference TRBV29-1 and TRBJ1-2, the full variable domain reads SAVISQKPSRDICQRGTSLTIQCQVDSQVTMMFWYRQQPGQSLTLIATANQGSEATYESGFVIDKFPISRPNLTFSTLTVSNMSPEDSSIYLCSVPTKGASGYTFGSGTRLTVV.

J is TRBJ2-6 and V is TRBV7-9, with D unresolved. CDR1 is SEHNR and CDR2 is FQNEAQ in the germline V gene (reference sequence). Trimming removed 5 bases at V and 0 bases at J, with 2 bases between. The CDR3 has 13 amino acids. CDR3 amino acids: CASSDSGANVLTF. The CDR3 DNA sequence: TGTGCCAGCAGCGACTCTGGGGCCAACGTCCTGACTTTC. Full variable domain (missing parts from reference TRBV7-9 and TRBJ2-6): DTGVSQNPRHKITKRGQNVTFRCDPISEHNRLYWYRQTLGQGPEFLTYFQNEAQLEKSRLLSDRFSAERPKGSFSTLEIQRTEQGDSAMYLCASSDSGANVLTFGAGSRLTVL.

V usage is TRBV6-1 and J usage is TRBJ2-1, with 7 bases that match TRBD2. Germline CDR1 MNHNS, CDR2 SASEGT. The CDR3 is 14 amino acids. V lost 7 bases, J lost 7 bases, and 10 bases stayed unmatched. CDR3 sequence reads: CASKGLFDGNEQFF. CDR3 bases: TGTGCCAGCAAGGGACTATTCGATGGAAATGAGCAGTTCTTC.

This chain uses TRBV27 with TRBJ2-3, with TRBD1 as a possible D gene (5 bases). Germline loops: CDR1 MNHEY, CDR2 SMNVEV (reference sequence). Trimming removed 3 bases at V and 1 base at J, with 11 bases between. This CDR3 comprises 15 residues. As DNA, the CDR3 is TGTGCCAGCAGTTTTGTGGCAGGGCGCACAGATACGCAGTATTTT. Translated, it gives CASSFVAGRTDTQYF.

J is TRBJ2-5 and V is TRBV30; D remains unclear. There are 12 residues in the CDR3. V was pared by 2 bases and J by 1 base, with 5 bases between. Per germline, CDR1 GTSNPN and CDR2 SVGIG (reference sequence). DNA of the CDR3: TGTGCCTGGAGTATAGGCCAAGAGACCCAGTACTTC. This translates into CAWSIGQETQYF.

V is TRBV7-2 and J is TRBJ2-7; a possible D gene is TRBD1 (6 bases). Germline-derived CDR1 and CDR2 are SGHTA and FQGNSA. The CDR3 loop spans 14 amino acids. V was trimmed by 4 bases and J by 6 bases, leaving 16 bases between them. The CDR3 region is CASSSHRVGFEQYF. DNA for the CDR3: TGTGCCAGCAGCTCGCACAGGGTAGGGTTCGAGCAGTACTTC.

This chain connects TRBV27 to TRBJ2-7, with TRBD1 matching 9 bases. Trimming removed 3 bases from V and 0 bases from J; junction bases left unmatched: 12. This CDR3 is built from 18 residues. Germline CDR1 MNHEY, CDR2 SMNVEV (reference sequence). In DNA, the CDR3 is TGTGCCAGCAGTTTTTATGGTACTCGGACAGGGGACTCCTACGAGCAGTACTTC. The encoded protein is CASSFYGTRTGDSYEQYF.

The chain carries TRBV30 and TRBJ2-5, with D perhaps being TRBD1 or TRBD2 (5 bases each). V lost 2 bases, J lost 10 bases, and 17 bases lay in between. The germline V gene encodes CDR1 GTSNPN and CDR2 SVGIG (reference sequence). The CDR3 extends over 13 amino acids. CDR3: CAWSRIKERGQYF. In DNA, the CDR3 is TGTGCCTGGAGTAGGATTAAAGAGAGGGGCCAGTACTTC.

The genes are TRBV19 and TRBJ1-5, with 9 bases that match TRBD1. Germline values: CDR1 LNHDA, CDR2 SQIVND (reference sequence). The CDR3 length is 15 residues. V was pared by 3 bases and J by 1 base, with 1 base of the junction left unmatched. The CDR3 protein is CASSMGQGSNQPQHF. The CDR3, as DNA: TGTGCCAGTAGTATGGGACAGGGAAGCAATCAGCCCCAGCATTTT.

This chain joins TRBV7-2 and TRBJ2-2, with 7 positions matching TRBD1. The V and J ends lost 5 bases and 6 bases, in that order; junction bases with no gene match: 6. Germline CDR1 is SGHTA and CDR2 is FQGNSA. CDR3 length: 14 amino acids. The CDR3 is CASSGQGGPGELFF. For the CDR3, the DNA is TGTGCCAGCAGCGGCCAAGGGGGCCCCGGGGAGCTGTTTTTT. Complete variable domain (other parts from reference TRBV7-2 and TRBJ2-2): GAGVSQSPSNKVTEKGKDVELRCDPISGHTALYWYRQSLGQGLEFLIYFQGNSAPDKSGLPSDRFSAERTGGSVSTLTIQRTQQEDSAVYLCASSGQGGPGELFFGEGSRLTVL.

J is TRBJ1-5 and V is TRBV2; D gene ambiguous. The CDR3 runs 13 residues. In germline, CDR1 is SNHLY, CDR2 FYNNEI. V was trimmed by 7 bases and J by 3 bases, leaving 10 bases between them. The CDR3 region is CASKGRFNQPQHF. In DNA form, the CDR3 reads TGTGCCAGCAAGGGCAGGTTCAATCAGCCCCAGCATTTT. Looking up the rest from reference TRBV2 and TRBJ1-5 gives the full variable domain: EPEVTQTPSHQVTQMGQEVILRCVPISNHLYFYWYRQILGQKVEFLVSFYNNEISEKSEIFDDQFSVERPDGSNFTLKIRSTKLEDSAMYFCASKGRFNQPQHFGDGTRLSIL.

J is TRBJ2-3 and V is TRBV9; 8 bases fit TRBD2. Unmatched junction bases numbered 4, after V lost 6 bases and J lost 1 base. Per the germline V gene, CDR1 is SGDLS and CDR2 is YYNGEE. The CDR3 has 14 residues. CDR3 residues: CASTTSGGTDTQYF. The DNA of the CDR3 is TGTGCCAGCACCACTAGCGGTGGCACAGATACGCAGTATTTT.

This clone is a singleton in its sample. The same CDR3 arises from other DNA sequences in this sample as well. The chain joins TRBV6-1 to TRBJ1-4, with 7 bases lining up with TRBD1. CDR1 is MNHNS, CDR2 SASEGT, per germline. J lost 3 bases, V lost 6 bases, and 7 bases had no gene match. The length of the CDR3 is 15 residues. DNA for the CDR3: TGTGCCAGCAGCGCAAGACAGGGTCCTAATGAAAAACTGTTTTTT. Translated: CASSARQGPNEKLFF.

A remark on this clone: The sample holds other DNA sequences that translate to the same CDR3. The V and J genes are TRBV5-1 and TRBJ2-2, with 13 bases aligning to TRBD2. Trimming cost V 3 bases and J 2 bases; bases outside gene matches: 1. Per the germline V gene, CDR1 is SGHRS and CDR2 is YFSETQ. The CDR3 loop spans 16 amino acids. CDR3 DNA sequence: TGCGCCAGCAGCTCGGGACTAGCGGGAAACACCGGGGAGCTGTTTTTT. It specifies CASSSGLAGNTGELFF.

Comments on this clone: The sample holds other DNA sequences that translate to the same CDR3. The gene calls are TRBV9 and TRBJ2-7; 7 bases line up with TRBD1. This CDR3 has 12 amino acids. Germline CDR1 SGDLS, CDR2 YYNGEE. V was pared by 4 bases and J by 4 bases, with 2 bases of the junction left unmatched. CDR3 in DNA: TGTGCCAGCAGCTTGACAGGGTACGAGCAGTACTTC. Translation: CASSLTGYEQYF.

This clone is a singleton in its sample. The CDR3 DNA sequence: TGTGCCAGCAGCTTAGGGCAGGTACCTTTGTATGGCTACACCTTC. Amino acid sequence: CASSLGQVPLYGYTF. The rearrangement links TRBV7-2 to TRBJ1-2; D ambiguous. The germline CDR1 and CDR2 sequences are SGHTA and FQGNSA. CDR3 length: 15 residues. Trimming left V 1 base short and J 5 bases short, with 14 bases between.

V gene TRBV6-5 combines with J gene TRBJ1-2; 7 bases are shared with TRBD1. CDR3 length: 14 residues. The trim removed 2 bases at V and 4 bases at J, leaving 4 bases unmatched. Per the germline V gene, CDR1 is MNHEY and CDR2 is SVGAGI. CDR3 sequence: CASSYGGQPYGYTF. The CDR3 bases are TGTGCCAGCAGTTACGGGGGACAGCCCTATGGCTACACCTTC.

V and J are TRBV6-5 and TRBJ2-1, with 9 bases identical to TRBD2. This CDR3 is 14 amino acids long. Losses at the gene ends were 4 bases for V and 5 bases for J; bases not matched to a gene: 3. Germline values: CDR1 MNHEY, CDR2 SVGAGI. The DNA of the CDR3 is TGTGCCAGCAGTTGGACTAGCGCCCACAATGAGCAGTTCTTC. It translates to CASSWTSAHNEQFF.

A word on this clone: This same CDR3 is encoded by further DNA sequences in the sample. The chain is built from TRBV7-2 and TRBJ2-2, with unresolved D. Germline values: CDR1 SGHTA, CDR2 FQGNSA. Trimming removed 3 bases from V and 5 bases from J, with 7 bases in between. CDR3 length: 13 residues. CDR3 bases: TGTGCCAGCAGCTTCCGGTCAACCGGGGAGCTGTTTTTT. Translating gives CASSFRSTGELFF.

The chain recombines TRBV19 with TRBJ1-3; D remains ambiguous. The V end lost 3 bases, the J end lost 7 bases, and 16 bases lay between the germline ends. This CDR3 is built from 15 residues. CDR1 is LNHDA, CDR2 SQIVND, per germline (reference sequence). CDR3 residues: CASSIYQVTPNTIYF. The DNA for the CDR3 is TGTGCCAGTAGTATTTATCAAGTTACGCCGAACACCATATATTTT.

The J gene is TRBJ2-2, the V gene TRBV6-6, with 16 positions matching TRBD2. The CDR3 is 16 residues long. V lost 6 bases to trimming and J lost 7 bases; unmatched junction nucleotides: 5. Germline CDR1 reads MNHNY; CDR2 reads SVGAGI (reference sequence). Here the CDR3 DNA reads TGTGCCAGCAGCCAGGGACTAGCGGGAGGGGGCGGGGAGCTGTTTTTT. Its translation: CASSQGLAGGGGELFF.

Regarding this clone: The sample holds other DNA sequences that translate to the same CDR3. V is TRBV5-1 and J is TRBJ1-1; weak D call: TRBD1 (5 bases). The CDR3 runs to 14 residues. Trimming pared 4 bases from V and 2 bases from J, leaving 12 bases between. The germline V gene encodes CDR1 SGHRS and CDR2 YFSETQ. The CDR3 spells CASSPGQPNTEAFF. The CDR3, as DNA: TGCGCCAGCAGCCCCGGACAACCTAACACTGAAGCTTTCTTT.

This chain connects TRBV6-1 to TRBJ1-5, with D maybe TRBD1 (5 bases). V dropped 4 bases and J dropped 7 bases, with 20 bases sitting between them. There are 16 residues in the CDR3. The V gene's germline CDR1 is MNHNS and CDR2 SASEGT. This CDR3 is CASSVREGEGRQPQHF. In DNA form, the CDR3 reads TGTGCCAGCAGTGTTCGGGAAGGGGAGGGCCGGCAGCCCCAGCATTTT.